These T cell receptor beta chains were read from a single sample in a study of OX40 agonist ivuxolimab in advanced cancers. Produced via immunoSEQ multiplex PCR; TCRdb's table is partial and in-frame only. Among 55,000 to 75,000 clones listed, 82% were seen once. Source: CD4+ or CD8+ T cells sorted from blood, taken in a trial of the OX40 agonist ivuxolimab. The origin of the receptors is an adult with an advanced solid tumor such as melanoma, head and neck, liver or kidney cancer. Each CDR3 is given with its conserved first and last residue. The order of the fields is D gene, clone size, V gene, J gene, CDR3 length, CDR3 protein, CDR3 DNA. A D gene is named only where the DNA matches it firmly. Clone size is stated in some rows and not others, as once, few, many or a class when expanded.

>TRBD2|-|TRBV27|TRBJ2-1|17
CASSLSAGRSSYNEQFF
TGTGCCAGCAGTTTATCAGCGGGGAGGTCCTCCTACAATGAGCAGTTCTTC
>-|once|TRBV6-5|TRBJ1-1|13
CASALRVNTEAFF
TGTGCCAGCGCCTTACGGGTGAACACTGAAGCTTTCTTT
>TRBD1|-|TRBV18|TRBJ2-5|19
CASSPTLGQGQDGGETQYF
TGTGCCAGCTCACCTACTCTCGGACAGGGACAGGACGGTGGGGAGACCCAGTACTTC
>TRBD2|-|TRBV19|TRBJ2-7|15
CASSIDLGLSYEQYF
TGTGCCAGTAGTATAGATTTGGGACTAAGCTACGAGCAGTACTTC
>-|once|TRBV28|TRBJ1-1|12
CASSEGSTEAFF
TGTGCCAGCAGCGAAGGGAGCACTGAAGCTTTCTTT
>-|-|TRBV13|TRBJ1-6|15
CASSLEALEQSPLHF
TGTGCCAGCAGCTTAGAGGCCTTGGAGCAATCACCCCTCCACTTT
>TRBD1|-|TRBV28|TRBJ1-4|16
CASSFLATGRAEKLFF
TGTGCCAGCAGTTTTCTAGCGACAGGGAGGGCGGAAAAACTGTTTTTT
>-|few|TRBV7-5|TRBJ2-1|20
CVRSAKLRIWGTGSYNEQFF
-
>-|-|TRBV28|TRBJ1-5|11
CASSPAKAQHF
TGTGCCAGCAGTCCCGCGAAGGCCCAGCATTTT
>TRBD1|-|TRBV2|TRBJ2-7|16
CASSRPQGDGSYEQYF
TGTGCCAGCAGCCGGCCTCAGGGGGATGGGTCCTACGAGCAGTACTTC
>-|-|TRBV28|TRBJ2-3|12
CASQAGTDTQYF
TGTGCCAGCCAAGCGGGCACAGATACGCAGTATTTT
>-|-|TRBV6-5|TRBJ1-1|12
CAAAGGNTEAFF
TGTGCCGCCGCCGGGGGGAACACTGAAGCTTTCTTT
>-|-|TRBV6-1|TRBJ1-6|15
CASSDARTVNSPLHF
TGTGCCAGCAGTGACGCCCGGACAGTAAATTCACCCCTCCACTTT
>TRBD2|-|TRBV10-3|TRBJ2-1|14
CAISVSSGSNEQFF
TGTGCCATCAGTGTTTCCAGCGGGAGCAATGAGCAGTTCTTC
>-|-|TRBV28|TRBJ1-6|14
CASNPTGDNSPLHF
TGTGCCAGCAACCCGACAGGAGATAATTCACCCCTCCACTTT
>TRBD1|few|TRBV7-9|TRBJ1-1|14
CASNRQGSNTEAFF
TGTGCCAGCAACCGACAGGGTTCGAACACTGAAGCTTTCTTT
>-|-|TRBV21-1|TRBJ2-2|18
CASRPPGAGTANTGELFF
TGTGCCAGCAGGCCCCCCGGGGCGGGGACCGCGAACACCGGGGAGCTGTTTTTT
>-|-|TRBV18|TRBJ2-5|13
CASSPGGKETQYF
TGTGCCAGCTCACCAGGGGGGAAAGAGACCCAGTACTTC
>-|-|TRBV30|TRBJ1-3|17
CAENSTPGRDRGNTIYF
TGTGCTGAGAATTCGACCCCCGGGCGGGATCGCGGAAACACCATATATTTT
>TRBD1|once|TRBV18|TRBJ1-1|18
CASSPIRQGTALNTEAFF
TGTGCCAGCTCACCCATTCGACAGGGTACAGCGCTGAACACTGAAGCTTTCTTT
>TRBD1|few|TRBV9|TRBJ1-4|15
CASSPSDRAGEKLFF
TGTGCCAGCAGCCCATCGGACAGGGCGGGTGAAAAACTGTTTTTT
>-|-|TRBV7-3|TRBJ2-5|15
CASSPSAGPQETQYF
TGTGCCAGCAGCCCCTCAGCGGGCCCTCAAGAGACCCAGTACTTC
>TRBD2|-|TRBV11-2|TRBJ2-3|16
CASSWGAGGGTDTQYF
TGTGCCAGCAGCTGGGGGGCGGGAGGGGGCACAGATACGCAGTATTTT
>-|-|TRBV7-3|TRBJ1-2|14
CASSLYEGSGGYTF
TGTGCCAGCAGCTTATATGAGGGAAGTGGGGGCTACACCTTC
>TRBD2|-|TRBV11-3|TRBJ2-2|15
CASSLEAGSDGELFF
TGTGCCAGCAGCTTGGAAGCGGGAAGCGACGGGGAGCTGTTTTTT
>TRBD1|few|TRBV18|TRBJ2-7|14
CASSTGQGANEQYF
TGTGCCAGCTCAACGGGACAGGGAGCTAACGAGCAGTACTTC
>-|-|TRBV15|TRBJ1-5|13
CATSRAFEQPQHF
TGTGCCACCAGCAGAGCCTTCGAACAGCCCCAGCATTTT
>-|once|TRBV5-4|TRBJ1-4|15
CASSLRSGHNEKLFF
TGTGCCAGCAGCTTGCGTTCGGGACACAATGAAAAACTGTTTTTT
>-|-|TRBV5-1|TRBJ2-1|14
CASSLWSPPTEQFF
TGCGCCAGCAGCTTGTGGTCGCCACCTACCGAGCAGTTCTTC
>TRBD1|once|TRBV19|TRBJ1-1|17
CASSVFPGQASNTEAFF
TGTGCCAGTAGTGTATTTCCGGGACAGGCGTCGAACACTGAAGCTTTCTTT
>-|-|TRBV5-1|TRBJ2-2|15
CASSPGRGNTGELFF
TGCGCCAGCAGCCCAGGGCGGGGGAACACCGGGGAGCTGTTTTTT
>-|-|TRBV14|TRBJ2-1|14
CASSYLGVGNEQFF
TGTGCCAGCAGCTACCTTGGGGTTGGGAATGAGCAGTTCTTC
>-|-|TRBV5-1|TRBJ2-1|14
CASSFGGWGNEQFF
TGCGCCAGCAGCTTTGGGGGTTGGGGCAATGAGCAGTTCTTC
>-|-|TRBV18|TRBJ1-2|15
CASSPSQTTANGYTF
TGTGCCAGCTCACCTTCTCAGACGACAGCTAATGGCTACACCTTC
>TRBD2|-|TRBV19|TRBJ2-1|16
CASSTGGGTTYNEQFF
TGTGCCAGTAGCACCGGTGGCGGGACTACCTACAATGAGCAGTTCTTC
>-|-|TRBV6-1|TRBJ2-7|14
CASSEDRAKYEQYF
TGTGCCAGCAGTGAAGACAGGGCTAAGTACGAGCAGTACTTC
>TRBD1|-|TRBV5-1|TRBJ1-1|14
CASAPLDRGTEAFF
TGCGCCAGCGCGCCACTCGACAGGGGCACTGAAGCTTTCTTT
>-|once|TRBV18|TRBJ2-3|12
CASSPGVDTQYF
TGTGCCAGCTCACCAGGGGTTGATACGCAGTATTTT
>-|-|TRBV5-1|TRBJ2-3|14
CASRHRTSTDTQYF
TGCGCCAGCAGACATCGGACTAGCACAGATACGCAGTATTTT
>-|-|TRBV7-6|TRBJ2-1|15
CASSRFGQPYNEQFF
TGTGCCAGCAGCCGATTCGGACAGCCCTACAATGAGCAGTTCTTC
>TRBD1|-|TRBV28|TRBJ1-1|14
CASRGTGRSPEAFF
TGTGCCAGCAGGGGGACAGGGAGATCCCCTGAAGCTTTCTTT
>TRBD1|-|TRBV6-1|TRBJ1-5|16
CASSETGQGAYQPQHF
TGTGCCAGCAGTGAGACGGGACAGGGGGCCTATCAGCCCCAGCATTTT
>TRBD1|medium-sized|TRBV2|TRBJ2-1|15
CASSLDRAMGNEQFF
TGTGCCAGCAGCTTGGACAGGGCCATGGGAAATGAGCAGTTCTTC
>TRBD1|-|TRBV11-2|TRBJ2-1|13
CASRSLGQGVQFF
TGTGCCAGCAGATCCCTGGGACAGGGTGTGCAGTTCTTC
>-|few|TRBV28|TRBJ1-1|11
CASHVGTEAFF
TGTGCCAGTCACGTAGGGACGGAAGCTTTCTTT
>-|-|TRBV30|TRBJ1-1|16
CAWIFRNGPPNTEAFF
TGTGCCTGGATTTTCAGGAACGGCCCGCCGAACACTGAAGCTTTCTTT
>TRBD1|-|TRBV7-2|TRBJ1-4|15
CASSRQGSTNEKLFF
TGTGCCAGCAGTCGACAGGGTTCAACTAATGAAAAACTGTTTTTT